The 23 T cell receptor beta chains listed next were all sequenced from one sample in a study of T cells after somatic rescue of genetic block. The data were produced by immunoSEQ multiplex PCR, yet TCRdb's version contains in-frame clones alone and is incomplete. The sample yields approximately 88,000 clones, 85% to 90% seen once. Sample: peripheral blood mononuclear cells (PBMCs). The receptors shown here come from a young woman.

The rearrangement joins TRBV4-1 to TRBJ2-7; D unclear. Trimming removed 0 bases at V and 1 base at J, with 10 bases between. Germline V gene sequence: CDR1 MGHRA, CDR2 YSYEKL. This CDR3 is built from 15 residues. Here the CDR3 reads CASSQEAPLSYEQYF. The DNA of the CDR3 is TGCGCCAGCAGCCAAGAAGCTCCCCTGTCCTACGAGCAGTACTTC.

V and J are TRBV11-2 and TRBJ2-7, with D unresolved. The CDR3 length is 15 residues. Between the trimmed V and J ends, which lost 2 bases and 2 bases, there was a span of 13 bases. Germline lookup yields CDR1 SGHAT and CDR2 FQNNGV. The CDR3 here is CASSLTPTLTYEQYF. DNA of the CDR3: TGTGCCAGCAGCTTAACGCCGACTCTCACCTACGAGCAGTACTTC.

The rearrangement links TRBV5-6 to TRBJ1-2, with D possibly being TRBD1 (6 bases). Trimming shortened V by 4 bases and J by 5 bases, and 9 bases separated the two germline ends. Germline assignment: CDR1 SGHDT and CDR2 YYEEEE. CDR3 length: 12 amino acids. DNA for the CDR3: TGTGCCAGCAGCGCCACAGGGTATGGCTACACCTTC. Its protein is CASSATGYGYTF.

The CDR3 here is CASSRKRELHDTGELFF. In nucleotides, the CDR3 is TGTGCCAGCAGCCGGAAGCGGGAGCTTCATGATACCGGGGAGCTGTTTTTT. The gene calls are TRBV2 and TRBJ2-2; 8 bases are a match to TRBD2. V lost 6 bases, J lost 5 bases, and 14 bases stayed unmatched. Germline V gives CDR1 SNHLY, CDR2 FYNNEI. This CDR3 region has 17 residues.

This chain connects TRBV2 to TRBJ2-1; 8 bases are shared with TRBD2. J gave up 8 bases and V 7 bases, and 10 bases lay outside the gene matches. CDR3 length: 14 residues. Germline-derived CDR1 and CDR2 are SNHLY and FYNNEI. The CDR3 loop is CASKNSGSGDEQFF. The CDR3 DNA sequence: TGTGCCAGCAAGAACAGCGGGAGCGGGGATGAGCAGTTCTTC.

The gene calls are TRBV7-2 and TRBJ2-7; 13 positions match TRBD2. Germline V gives CDR1 SGHTA, CDR2 FQGNSA. The ends lost 1 base at V and 2 bases at J; junction bases unmatched: 2. The CDR3 totals 16 residues. CDR3 loop: CASSLGGLAGAYEQYF. DNA for the CDR3: TGTGCCAGCAGCTTAGGTGGACTAGCGGGGGCCTACGAGCAGTACTTC.

V gene TRBV5-1 combines with J gene TRBJ2-7; possible D gene TRBD1, 6 bases. The CDR3 contains 16 residues. V was clipped by 0 bases and J by 6 bases, with 19 bases between them. Looked up from germline, CDR1 is SGHRS and CDR2 is YFSETQ. The CDR3 region is CASSLGGQGPRGEQYF. The DNA of the CDR3 is TGCGCCAGCAGCTTGGGGGGGCAGGGCCCTAGAGGCGAGCAGTACTTC.

V is TRBV9 and J is TRBJ2-2; a possible D gene is TRBD2 (5 bases). Germline values: CDR1 SGDLS, CDR2 YYNGEE. Trimming pared 0 bases from V and 2 bases from J, leaving 17 bases between. CDR3 size: 18 residues. DNA for the CDR3: TGTGCCAGCAGCGTAGCCCCGCTGGGGAGCGGCAACACCGGGGAGCTGTTTTTT. Residues: CASSVAPLGSGNTGELFF.

The J gene is TRBJ2-1, the V gene TRBV19, with D tentatively TRBD2 (5 bases). Germline CDR1 LNHDA, CDR2 SQIVND (reference sequence). V lost 6 bases, J lost 0 bases, and 12 bases lay in between. The CDR3 spans 15 residues. As DNA, the CDR3 is TGTGCCAGTAGAATGGACTGGGACTCCTACAATGAGCAGTTCTTC. Translating it yields CASRMDWDSYNEQFF.

The chain carries TRBV28 and TRBJ2-5; D is unclear. From germline, CDR1 is MDHEN and CDR2 SYDVKM. The CDR3 spans 13 residues. V lost 3 bases to trimming and J lost 5 bases, with 10 bases between them. The CDR3 spells CASSLASVETQYF. The CDR3 bases are TGTGCCAGCAGTTTGGCCTCCGTGGAGACCCAGTACTTC.

This clone was seen only a few times. J is TRBJ2-7 and V is TRBV6-1; TRBD2 aligns across 7 bases. J was trimmed by 2 bases and V by 1 base; bases with no gene match: 14. CDR1 MNHNS and CDR2 SASEGT come from the germline V gene. The length of the CDR3 is 18 residues. The CDR3 protein is CASSEGWGMGEGPYEQYF. The CDR3 DNA is TGTGCCAGCAGTGAAGGATGGGGTATGGGGGAGGGCCCCTACGAGCAGTACTTC.

The V gene is TRBV13, the J gene TRBJ2-7; D may match TRBD1 or TRBD2 (6 bases each). Germline CDR1 reads PRHDT; CDR2 reads FYEKMQ (reference sequence). The CDR3 spans 13 residues. V lost 8 bases to trimming and J lost 1 base, with 12 bases between them. The CDR3 region is CASGGPTSYEQYF. The CDR3 DNA reads TGTGCCAGCGGGGGGCCCACTTCCTACGAGCAGTACTTC.

The chain combines TRBV4-1 with TRBJ2-2, with TRBD2 identical over 10 bases. The J segment lost 1 base and the V segment lost 4 bases, leaving 3 bases of the junction unmatched. Germline loops: CDR1 MGHRA, CDR2 YSYEKL. This CDR3 contains 16 residues. CDR3 loop: CASSRLAGGNTGELFF. DNA of the CDR3: TGCGCCAGCAGCCGATTAGCGGGAGGGAACACCGGGGAGCTGTTTTTT.

The V gene is TRBV2, the J gene TRBJ2-1; 7 bases align to TRBD1. Germline lookup yields CDR1 SNHLY and CDR2 FYNNEI. V lost 7 bases to trimming and J lost 5 bases; unmatched junction nucleotides: 11. The CDR3 covers 15 residues. The CDR3 sequence is CASTTRDRANNEQFF. For the CDR3, the DNA is TGTGCCAGCACTACCCGGGACAGAGCTAACAATGAGCAGTTCTTC.

The V and J genes are TRBV27 and TRBJ2-1; the match to TRBD2 covers 7 bases. The germline gives CDR1 MNHEY, CDR2 SMNVEV (reference sequence). CDR3 length equals 16 residues. The trim removed 4 bases at V and 8 bases at J, leaving 14 bases unmatched. The CDR3 DNA reads TGTGCCAGCAGTTCCCCCCGACTAGTGGGGGGGGATGAGCAGTTCTTC. Translation: CASSSPRLVGGDEQFF.

This chain links TRBV5-6 with TRBJ1-6; TRBD1 aligns across 9 bases. With 0 bases clipped from V and 7 bases from J, the junction kept 2 bases outside the gene matches. The germline gives CDR1 SGHDT, CDR2 YYEEEE. The CDR3 consists of 15 residues. The CDR3 loop is CASSLVGTGNSPLHF. CDR3 coding DNA: TGTGCCAGCAGCTTGGTCGGGACAGGGAATTCACCCCTCCACTTT.

V is TRBV7-3 and J is TRBJ2-2; D perhaps matches TRBD1 (6 bases). The CDR3 runs 14 residues. CDR1 and CDR2 from the germline V gene are SGHTA and FQGTGA. V lost 5 bases, J lost 7 bases, and 14 bases lay in between. CDR3 in DNA: TGTGCCAGCAGCCCCGTACAGGACAGCGGGGAGCTGTTTTTT. Encoded protein: CASSPVQDSGELFF.

V gene TRBV7-8 combines with J gene TRBJ2-2; D possibly uses TRBD1 or TRBD2 (5 bases each). The V and J ends lost 3 bases and 6 bases respectively, with 8 bases between them. This CDR3 has 13 residues. CDR1 SGHVS and CDR2 FQNEAQ come from the germline V gene. This CDR3 is CASSLSGPGELFF. Written as DNA, the CDR3 is TGTGCCAGCAGCTTGTCGGGACCCGGGGAGCTGTTTTTT.

This clone has just one count. J is TRBJ1-2 and V is TRBV7-2; no reliable D call. In germline, CDR1 is SGHTA, CDR2 FQGNSA. The CDR3 is 13 residues long. V was cut by 4 bases and J by 6 bases, with 12 bases left in between. CDR3 region: CASSSQRTDGYTF. In DNA, the CDR3 is TGTGCCAGCAGCTCGCAGAGAACTGATGGCTACACCTTC.

The V and J genes are TRBV4-2 and TRBJ2-3; TRBD2 matches at 10 bases. CDR1 is LGHNA, CDR2 YNFKEQ, per germline. V shed 5 bases and J 3 bases; nucleotides not matched to a gene: 8. The CDR3 length is 16 residues. In DNA, the CDR3 is TGTGCCAGCAGCTCAGCGGGAGGGCCGCAGACAGATACGCAGTATTTT. Translating it yields CASSSAGGPQTDTQYF.

J is TRBJ1-5 and V is TRBV2, with D maybe TRBD1 (6 bases). The V gene lost 6 bases and the J gene lost 0 bases, with 15 bases spanning the gap. The germline V gene has CDR1 SNHLY and CDR2 FYNNEI. This CDR3 region has 16 residues. This CDR3 is CASSRRGGDSNQPQHF. DNA for the CDR3: TGTGCCAGCAGCCGAAGGGGGGGAGATAGCAATCAGCCCCAGCATTTT.

The genes are TRBV7-9 and TRBJ1-5, with 7 bases identical to TRBD1. The V and J ends lost 5 bases and 6 bases, in that order; junction bases with no gene match: 13. Germline V lookup: CDR1 SEHNR, CDR2 FQNEAQ (reference sequence). This CDR3 has 16 residues. DNA for the CDR3: TGTGCCAGCAGCAACGCCGACAGGGAGGTTAGTCAGCCCCAGCATTTT. This encodes CASSNADREVSQPQHF.

The V call is TRBV5-1, the J call TRBJ1-1, with TRBD1 matching 8 bases. J gave up 2 bases and V 3 bases, and 3 bases lay outside the gene matches. Germline V lookup: CDR1 SGHRS, CDR2 YFSETQ. CDR3 size: 14 residues. CDR3 sequence reads: CASSSTGVNTEAFF. Here the CDR3 DNA reads TGCGCCAGCAGCTCGACAGGGGTTAACACTGAAGCTTTCTTT. The variable domain in full, completed from reference TRBV5-1 and TRBJ1-1, reads KAGVTQTPRYLIKTRGQQVTLSCSPISGHRSVSWYQQTPGQGLQFLFEYFSETQRNKGNFPGRFSGRQFSNSRSEMNVSTLELGDSALYLCASSSTGVNTEAFFGQGTRLTVV.